This TCR beta chain derives from a study of CD8+CD57+ T cells in acquired aplastic anemia. Study-wide context: Mean yield of DNA from sorted CD4+ and CD8+ cells was around 3 ug.

Genomic DNA was employed as the template in profiling TCR beta VDJ and CDR3. TCRdb itself ran the reads through MiXCR, one entry per CDR3 protein. This sample carries under 350,000 distinct CDR3 sequences, roughly 53% of them seen once, and the ten largest clones take 1.3%. It was patients with CD8+CD57+ cell expansion by flow cytometry who were chosen for sequencing. The CDR3 totals 14 residues. V shed 4 bases and J 8 bases; nucleotides not matched to a gene: 5. Per germline, CDR1 LNHDA and CDR2 SQIVND (reference sequence). Source material: sorted CD4+, CD8+, or CD8+CD57+ T cells (not recorded which) from PBMCs. The clonotype originates from a human donor with aplastic anemia. The chain recombines TRBV19 with TRBJ1-1, with 12 bases fitting TRBD1. CDR3 loop: CASSNPGQGAEAFF. The CDR3 nucleotides are TGTGCCAGTAGTAACCCGGGACAGGGGGCAGAAGCTTTCTTT.